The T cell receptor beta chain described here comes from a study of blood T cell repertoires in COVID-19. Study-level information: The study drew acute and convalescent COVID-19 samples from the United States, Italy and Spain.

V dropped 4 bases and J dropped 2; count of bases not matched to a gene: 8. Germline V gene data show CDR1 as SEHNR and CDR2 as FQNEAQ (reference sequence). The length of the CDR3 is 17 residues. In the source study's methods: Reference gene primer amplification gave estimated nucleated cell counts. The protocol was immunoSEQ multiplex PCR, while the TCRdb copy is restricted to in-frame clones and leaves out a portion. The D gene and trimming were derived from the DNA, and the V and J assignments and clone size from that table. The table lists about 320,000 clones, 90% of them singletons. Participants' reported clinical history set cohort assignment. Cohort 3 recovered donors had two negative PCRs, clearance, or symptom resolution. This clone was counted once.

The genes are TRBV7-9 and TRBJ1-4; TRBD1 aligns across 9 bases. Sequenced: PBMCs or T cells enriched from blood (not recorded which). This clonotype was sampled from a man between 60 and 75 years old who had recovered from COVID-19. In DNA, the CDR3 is TGTGCCAGCAGCTCTCGGGGACAGGGAGGGACTAATGAAAAACTGTTTTTT. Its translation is CASSSRGQGGTNEKLFF.